This T cell receptor (beta chain) came from a study of OX40 agonist ivuxolimab in advanced cancers. J gave up 3 bases and V 0 bases, and 6 bases lay outside the gene matches. The germline V gene encodes CDR1 MGHRA and CDR2 YSYEKL. CDR3 size: 17 residues. TCRdb's copy holds only in-frame clones and misses some; the assay was immunoSEQ multiplex PCR. Of some 63,000 clones in the sample, 85% to 95% were seen once. Patients were ruled out by autoimmune disease history or systemic immunosuppression. This chain uses TRBV4-1 with TRBJ1-4; 8 bases agree with TRBD1. This TCR derives from an adult with an advanced solid tumor such as melanoma, head and neck, liver or kidney cancer. Specimen: CD4+ or CD8+ T cells sorted from blood, collected in a trial of the OX40 agonist ivuxolimab. The CDR3 loop reads CASSQERVDRANEKLFF. Here the CDR3 DNA reads TGCGCCAGCAGCCAAGAAAGAGTGGACAGGGCTAATGAAAAACTGTTTTTT.